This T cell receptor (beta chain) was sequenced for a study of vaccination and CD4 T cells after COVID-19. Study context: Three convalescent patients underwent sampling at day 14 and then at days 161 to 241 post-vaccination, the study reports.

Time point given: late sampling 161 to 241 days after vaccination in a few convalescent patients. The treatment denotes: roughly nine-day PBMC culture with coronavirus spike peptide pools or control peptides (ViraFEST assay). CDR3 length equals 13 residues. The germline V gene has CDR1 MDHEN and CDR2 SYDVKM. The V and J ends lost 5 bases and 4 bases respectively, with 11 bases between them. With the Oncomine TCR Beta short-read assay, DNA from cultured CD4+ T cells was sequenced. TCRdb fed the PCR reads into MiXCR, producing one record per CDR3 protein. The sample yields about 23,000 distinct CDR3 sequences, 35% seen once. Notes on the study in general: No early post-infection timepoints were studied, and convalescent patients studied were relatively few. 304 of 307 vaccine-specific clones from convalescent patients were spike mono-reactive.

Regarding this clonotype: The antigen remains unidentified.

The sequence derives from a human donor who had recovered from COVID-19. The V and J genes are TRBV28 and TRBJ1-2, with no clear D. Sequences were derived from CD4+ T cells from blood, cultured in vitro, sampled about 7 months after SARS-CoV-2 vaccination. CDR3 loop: CASSETKLYGYTF. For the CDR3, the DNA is TGTGCCAGCAGTGAGACAAAACTCTATGGCTACACCTTC.